Below, 17 T cell receptor beta chains from the same sample are listed, as sequenced in a study of shared clonotypes between healthy human individuals (dated by TCRdb to the early 2020s). Library generation was performed with the immunoSEQ multiplex PCR assay. The clones in this table, taken by TCRdb from immuneACCESS, are in-frame only. Not every clone is retained; where verified, under half of the shortfall comes from an unresolved V gene, and the cause of the rest is unknown. Present in this sample are about 600,000 clones, 97% of which were seen just once. The top ten constitute around 0.058% of the sample. Specimen: naive CD4+ T cells sorted from blood. In light of the paper, this sample's cell subset or site label describes: CD45RA+ positively selected. The receptors come from a woman aged 30 to 39 in good health.

Note on this clone: Additional DNA sequences in this sample encode the identical CDR3. This sequence joins TRBV19 and TRBJ2-7; TRBD2 might be the D (6 bases). Per the germline V gene, CDR1 is LNHDA and CDR2 is SQIVND (reference sequence). CDR3 length: 13 amino acids. V was cut by 3 bases and J by 2 bases, with 8 bases left in between. CDR3 sequence (DNA): TGTGCCAGTAGTATCGGGGGTACCTACGAGCAGTACTTC. Its translation: CASSIGGTYEQYF. Together with reference TRBV19 and TRBJ2-7, the CDR3 gives the full variable domain: DGGITQSPKYLFRKEGQNVTLSCEQNLNHDAMYWYRQDPGQGLRLIYYSQIVNDFQKGDIAEGYSVSREKKESFPLTVTSAQKNPTAFYLCASSIGGTYEQYFGPGTRLTVT.

The chain employs TRBV28 and TRBJ2-7, with 7 bases matching TRBD2. CDR3 length: 16 amino acids. Germline CDR1 is MDHEN and CDR2 is SYDVKM. The junction had 14 bases not matched to a gene; V was cut back by 4 bases and J by 5 bases. Written as DNA, the CDR3 is TGTGCCAGCAGTTCCTCGGGACTAATGTTGAGGAACGAGCAGTACTTC. This encodes CASSSSGLMLRNEQYF.

The rearrangement joins TRBV4-1 to TRBJ2-7, with 7 positions matching TRBD2. Trimming at V came to 1 base and at J to 4 bases, leaving 13 bases not matched to a gene. This CDR3 region has 17 residues. The germline V gene has CDR1 MGHRA and CDR2 YSYEKL. In DNA form, the CDR3 reads TGCGCCAGCAGCCAAGGAAAGGCCACTAGCGCTACGTACGAGCAGTACTTC. Translating it yields CASSQGKATSATYEQYF.

The rearrangement uses TRBV6-5 and TRBJ1-3; a possible D gene is TRBD1 (5 bases). CDR3 length: 16 residues. The germline gives CDR1 MNHEY, CDR2 SVGAGI. The V and J ends lost 0 bases and 4 bases respectively, with 13 bases between them. The CDR3 sequence is CASSYSRQGGGNTIYF. The CDR3 nucleotides read TGTGCCAGCAGTTACTCCCGCCAGGGAGGAGGAAACACCATATATTTT.

The V gene is TRBV30, the J gene TRBJ1-6; the match to TRBD1 covers 7 bases. The germline CDR1 and CDR2 sequences are GTSNPN and SVGIG (reference sequence). Losses at the gene ends were 6 bases for V and 7 bases for J; bases not matched to a gene: 6. CDR3 length: 13 residues. The CDR3 loop is CACPGGGNSPLHF. The CDR3, as DNA: TGTGCCTGCCCAGGGGGGGGAAATTCACCCCTCCACTTT.

The chain employs TRBV29-1 and TRBJ1-1; no reliable D call. The CDR3 length is 13 residues. Trimming removed 2 bases from V and 0 bases from J, with 7 bases in between. CDR1 SQVTM and CDR2 ANQGSEA come from the germline V gene. As DNA, the CDR3 is TGCAGCGTTGAAATGAGACTGAACACTGAAGCTTTCTTT. Protein: CSVEMRLNTEAFF.

This clone was counted only a few times. V gene TRBV7-9 combines with J gene TRBJ2-7; the D gene is possibly TRBD1 (6 bases). This CDR3 has 13 residues. From germline, CDR1 is SEHNR and CDR2 FQNEAQ (reference sequence). Trimming left V 8 bases short and J 0 bases short, with 11 bases between. The CDR3 DNA reads TGTGCCAGCGGACCGGACAGCTCCTACGAGCAGTACTTC. It translates to CASGPDSSYEQYF.

The chain carries TRBV5-1 and TRBJ1-1; a weak D match, TRBD1 (5 bases). Per the germline V gene, CDR1 is SGHRS and CDR2 is YFSETQ. The CDR3 sequence is 14 residues long. The germline V and J ends were trimmed by 2 bases and 3 bases, with 11 bases remaining between them. The CDR3 sequence: CASSFRGPDTEAFF. The CDR3 DNA follows: TGCGCCAGCAGCTTTCGGGGCCCGGACACTGAAGCTTTCTTT.

The chain uses TRBV28 and TRBJ1-5; 8 nucleotides align to TRBD1. CDR1 is MDHEN and CDR2 is SYDVKM in the germline V gene. With 5 bases clipped from V and 5 bases from J, the junction kept 14 bases outside the gene matches. The CDR3 is 17 residues long. CDR3 sequence: CASSRQDREGFDQPQHF. DNA of the CDR3: TGTGCCAGCAGTCGCCAGGACAGGGAGGGATTCGATCAGCCCCAGCATTTT. Using reference TRBV28 and TRBJ1-5 for the parts outside the CDR3, the full variable domain is DVKVTQSSRYLVKRTGEKVFLECVQDMDHENMFWYRQDPGLGLRLIYFSYDVKMKEKGDIPEGYSVSREKKERFSLILESASTNQTSMYLCASSRQDREGFDQPQHFGDGTRLSIL.

V gene TRBV5-4 combines with J gene TRBJ2-5; 10 bases fit TRBD2. CDR3 length equals 15 residues. The germline gives CDR1 SGHNT, CDR2 YYREEE (reference sequence). Trimming took 4 bases from V and 4 from J; bases not matched to a gene: 7. CDR3 residues: CASSDLAGVGETQYF. CDR3 bases: TGTGCCAGCAGCGACCTAGCGGGAGTGGGAGAGACCCAGTACTTC.

The chain joins TRBV6-5 to TRBJ2-3, with 10 positions matching TRBD1. This CDR3 has 16 amino acids. CDR1 and CDR2 (germline): MNHEY, SVGAGI. Trimming removed 2 bases from V and 4 bases from J; junction bases left unmatched: 6. CDR3 nucleotides: TGTGCCAGCAGTTACCTAGACAGGGGGCCTGCAGATACGCAGTATTTT. Amino acids: CASSYLDRGPADTQYF.

V usage is TRBV19 and J usage is TRBJ2-1; TRBD2 matches 9 bases. This CDR3 region has 17 residues. V lost 0 bases, J lost 3 bases, and 6 bases stayed unmatched. Germline values: CDR1 LNHDA, CDR2 SQIVND (reference sequence). CDR3 in DNA: TGTGCCAGTAGTATAGATGGCGGGAGGGGGCTCTACAATGAGCAGTTCTTC. Residues: CASSIDGGRGLYNEQFF. The full variable domain, rest sourced from reference TRBV19 and TRBJ2-1, is DGGITQSPKYLFRKEGQNVTLSCEQNLNHDAMYWYRQDPGQGLRLIYYSQIVNDFQKGDIAEGYSVSREKKESFPLTVTSAQKNPTAFYLCASSIDGGRGLYNEQFFGPGTRLTVL.

The rearrangement joins TRBV4-1 to TRBJ1-5; the D is unclear. The CDR3 consists of 14 residues. The germline CDR1 and CDR2 sequences are MGHRA and YSYEKL. V lost 4 bases and J 3 bases, leaving 10 bases between the germline ends. As DNA, the CDR3 is TGCGCCAGCAGCCTAGTGACCCTCAATCAGCCCCAGCATTTT. It encodes CASSLVTLNQPQHF.

The chain uses TRBV9 and TRBJ2-7, with TRBD2 identical over 11 bases. Germline values: CDR1 SGDLS, CDR2 YYNGEE. The CDR3 totals 17 residues. The V and J ends lost 2 bases and 0 bases, in that order; junction bases with no gene match: 7. DNA of the CDR3: TGTGCCAGCAGCGTTGGGACTAGCGGAAGGAGCTCCTACGAGCAGTACTTC. Translation: CASSVGTSGRSSYEQYF.

V is TRBV10-2 and J is TRBJ2-7, with TRBD1 matching 7 bases. Germline CDR1 WSHSY, CDR2 SAAADI. J lost 5 bases, V lost 3 bases, and 7 bases had no gene match. This CDR3 spans 14 amino acids. The CDR3 DNA sequence: TGCGCCAGCAGTGATCCTTGGCAGGGGGACGAGCAGTACTTC. As protein: CASSDPWQGDEQYF.

This rearrangement joins TRBV9 to TRBJ2-7; D might be TRBD1 (6 bases). CDR1 and CDR2 from the germline V gene are SGDLS and YYNGEE. The V gene lost 0 bases and the J gene lost 5 bases, with 15 bases spanning the gap. The CDR3 length is 15 residues. The CDR3 protein is CASSVGQGSSDEQYF. CDR3 nucleotide sequence: TGTGCCAGCAGCGTAGGGCAGGGGAGTAGCGACGAGCAGTACTTC.

Points on this clone: Distinct nucleotide sequences in the sample also encode this CDR3. The chain is built from TRBV2 and TRBJ2-5; TRBD2 might be the D (5 bases). V was trimmed by 6 bases and J by 5 bases, leaving 10 bases between them. Germline CDR1 and CDR2: SNHLY and FYNNEI. CDR3 length: 12 amino acids. The CDR3 is CASRGREETQYF. The CDR3, as DNA: TGTGCCAGCAGGGGGAGAGAGGAGACCCAGTACTTC.